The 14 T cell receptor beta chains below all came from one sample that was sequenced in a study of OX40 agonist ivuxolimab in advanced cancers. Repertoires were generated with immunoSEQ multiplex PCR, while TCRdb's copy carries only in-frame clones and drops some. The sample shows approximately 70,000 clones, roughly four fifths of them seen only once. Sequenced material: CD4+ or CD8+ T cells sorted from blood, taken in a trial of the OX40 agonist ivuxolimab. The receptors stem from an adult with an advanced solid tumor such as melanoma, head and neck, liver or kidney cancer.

The CDR3 loop is CASREREWKVNTEAFF. The CDR3 nucleotides are TGTGCCAGCAGAGAGAGGGAATGGAAGGTGAACACTGAAGCTTTCTTT. This rearrangement joins TRBV11-3 to TRBJ1-1, with D unclear. Germline assignment: CDR1 SGHNT and CDR2 YENEEA. Trimming took off 6 bases at V and 0 bases at J, with 17 bases between the two ends. The CDR3 loop spans 16 amino acids. Based on the CDR3 plus reference TRBV11-3 and TRBJ1-1, the full variable domain is EAGVVQSPRYKIIEKKQPVAFWCNPISGHNTLYWYLQNLGQGPELLIRYENEEAVDDSQLPKDRFSAERLKGVDSTLKIQPAELGDSAVYLCASREREWKVNTEAFFGQGTRLTVV.

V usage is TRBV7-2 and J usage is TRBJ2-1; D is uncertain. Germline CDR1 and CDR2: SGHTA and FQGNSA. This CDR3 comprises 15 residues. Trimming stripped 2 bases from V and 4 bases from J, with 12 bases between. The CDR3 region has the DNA TGTGCCAGCAGCTTAAATCTAGAGACGTACAATGAGCAGTTCTTC. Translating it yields CASSLNLETYNEQFF.

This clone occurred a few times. The CDR3 loop is CASSFGANNEQFF. DNA for the CDR3: TGTGCCAGCAGCTTTGGAGCCAACAATGAGCAGTTCTTC. V usage is TRBV5-6 and J usage is TRBJ2-1; D not certain. The V gene lost 2 bases and the J gene lost 5 bases, with 8 bases spanning the gap. CDR1 SGHDT and CDR2 YYEEEE come from the germline V gene. The CDR3 is made up of 13 amino acids.

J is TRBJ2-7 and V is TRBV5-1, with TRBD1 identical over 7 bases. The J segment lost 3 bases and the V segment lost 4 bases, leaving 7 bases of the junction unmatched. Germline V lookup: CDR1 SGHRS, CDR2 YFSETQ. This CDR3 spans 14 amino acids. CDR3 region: CASSRTGANYEQYF. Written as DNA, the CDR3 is TGCGCCAGCAGCCGGACAGGCGCAAACTACGAGCAGTACTTC.

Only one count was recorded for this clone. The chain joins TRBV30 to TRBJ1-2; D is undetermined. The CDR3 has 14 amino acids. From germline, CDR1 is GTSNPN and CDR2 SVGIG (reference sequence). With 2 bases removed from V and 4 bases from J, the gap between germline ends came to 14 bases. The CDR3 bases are TGTGCCTGGAGTTACGTAACCGTGTTCTATGGCTACACCTTC. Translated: CAWSYVTVFYGYTF. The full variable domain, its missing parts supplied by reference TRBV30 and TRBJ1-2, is SQTIHQWPATLVQPVGSPLSLECTVEGTSNPNLYWYRQAAGRGLQLLFYSVGIGQISSEVPQNLSASRPQDRQFILSSKKLLLSDSGFYLCAWSYVTVFYGYTFGSGTRLTVV.

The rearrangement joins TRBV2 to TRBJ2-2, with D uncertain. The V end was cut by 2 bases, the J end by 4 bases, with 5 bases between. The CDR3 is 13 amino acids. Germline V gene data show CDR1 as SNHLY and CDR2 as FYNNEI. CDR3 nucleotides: TGTGCCAGCAGTGAACTGACCACCGGGGAGCTGTTTTTT. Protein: CASSELTTGELFF.

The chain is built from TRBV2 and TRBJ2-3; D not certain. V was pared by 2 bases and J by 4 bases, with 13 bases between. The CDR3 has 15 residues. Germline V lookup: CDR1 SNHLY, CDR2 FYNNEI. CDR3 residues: CASSEYSLPSDTQYF. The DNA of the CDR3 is TGTGCCAGCAGTGAATATTCGCTCCCCTCAGATACGCAGTATTTT.

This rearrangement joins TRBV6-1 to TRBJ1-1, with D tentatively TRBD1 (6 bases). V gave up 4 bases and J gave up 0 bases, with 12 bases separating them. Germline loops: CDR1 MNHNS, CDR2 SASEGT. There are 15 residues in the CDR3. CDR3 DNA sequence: TGTGCCAGCAGTGCCCGACAGGAAGTGAACACTGAAGCTTTCTTT. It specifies CASSARQEVNTEAFF.

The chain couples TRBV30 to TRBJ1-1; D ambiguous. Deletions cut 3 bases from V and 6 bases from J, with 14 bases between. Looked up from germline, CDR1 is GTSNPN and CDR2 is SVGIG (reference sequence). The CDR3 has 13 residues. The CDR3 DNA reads TGTGCCTGGAGAAGGAGTGACGGGGCTGAAGCTTTCTTT. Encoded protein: CAWRRSDGAEAFF.

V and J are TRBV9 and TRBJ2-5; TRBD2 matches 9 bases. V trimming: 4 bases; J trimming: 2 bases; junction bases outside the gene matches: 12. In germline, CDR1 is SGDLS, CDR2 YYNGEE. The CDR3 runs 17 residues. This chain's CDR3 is CASSPGRSSGKQETQYF. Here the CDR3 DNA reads TGTGCCAGCAGCCCGGGTCGTTCTAGCGGGAAACAAGAGACCCAGTACTTC.

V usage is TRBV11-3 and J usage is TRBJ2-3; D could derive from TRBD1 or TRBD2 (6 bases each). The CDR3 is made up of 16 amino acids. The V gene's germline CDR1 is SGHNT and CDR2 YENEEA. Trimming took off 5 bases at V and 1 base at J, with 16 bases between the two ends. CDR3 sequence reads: CASSISARGGTDTQYF. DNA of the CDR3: TGTGCCAGCAGCATTAGTGCGAGGGGGGGCACAGATACGCAGTATTTT.

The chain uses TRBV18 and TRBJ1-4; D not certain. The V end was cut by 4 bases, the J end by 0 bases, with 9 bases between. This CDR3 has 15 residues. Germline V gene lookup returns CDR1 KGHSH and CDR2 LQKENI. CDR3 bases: TGTGCCAGCTCACTTGGAGACGCAACTAATGAAAAACTGTTTTTT. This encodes CASSLGDATNEKLFF.

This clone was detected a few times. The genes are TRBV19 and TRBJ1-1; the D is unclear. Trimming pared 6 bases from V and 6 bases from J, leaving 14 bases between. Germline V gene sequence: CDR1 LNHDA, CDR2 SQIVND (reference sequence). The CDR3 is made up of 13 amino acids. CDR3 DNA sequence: TGTGCCAGTAGCGACCCGCAAATCTCTGAAGCTTTCTTT. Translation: CASSDPQISEAFF.

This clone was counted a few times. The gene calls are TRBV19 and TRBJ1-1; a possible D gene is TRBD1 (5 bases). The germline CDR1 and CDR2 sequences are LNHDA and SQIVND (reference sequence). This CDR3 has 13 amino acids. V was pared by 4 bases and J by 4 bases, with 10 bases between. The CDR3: CASSTWRGTEAFF. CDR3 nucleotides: TGTGCCAGTAGTACATGGAGGGGCACTGAAGCTTTCTTT.